The table lists the clone carrying this TCR beta chain with many counts. Its specificity is unknown. Amplification yielded TCR beta CDR3 regions, with RNA transcripts as the source. Using the HTBI primer set, a first-round RT-PCR was run on the TCR CDR3. TCRdb called the multiplex PCR reads again in MiXCR, with one record for every CDR3 protein. This sample has around 340,000 distinct CDR3 sequences, with roughly 21% found just once. These data belong to a study of T cells in Graves' hyperthyroidism and ophthalmopathy. Study-wide results and caveats: Among clonotypes expanded in thyroid above 0.001, most were also found in blood. Using 13 V-J features, a model discriminated ophthalmopathy from stable hyperthyroidism.

This CDR3 spans 14 amino acids. V was clipped by 5 bases and J by 4 bases, with 14 bases between them. Germline values: CDR1 SGHTA, CDR2 FQGNSA. Each patient was aged 18 to 65 and had newly diagnosed hyperthyroidism of under 2 months' duration. Sequencing input: blood. This clonotype originated in a woman between 50 and 59 years old with Graves' hyperthyroidism. V gene TRBV7-2 combines with J gene TRBJ1-1; D is possibly TRBD1 (5 bases). The chain's CDR3 is CASSGLGGSTEAFF. CDR3 DNA sequence: TGTGCCAGCAGCGGGCTCGGGGGGAGCACTGAAGCTTTCTTT.